Each of the 12 T cell receptor beta chains below was sequenced from the same sample in a study of blood T cell repertoires in COVID-19 (TCRdb year 2020). Libraries were made using the immunoSEQ multiplex PCR assay. The immuneACCESS repertoire file appears here via TCRdb, limited to in-frame rearrangements. These files lack a portion of the clones; in checked studies, under half of the deficit traces to unresolved V genes, and the cause of the others is not known. The sample includes fewer than 200,000 clones, with about 80% observed a single time. The top ten constitute 15% to 20% of the sample. Sequencing used PBMCs or T cells enriched from blood (not recorded which). The receptors shown here come from a woman aged 65 to 85 in a cohort exposed to, infected with or recovered from COVID-19 (not recorded which).

This clone appeared once. V usage is TRBV7-2 and J usage is TRBJ2-3; D is possibly TRBD2 (5 bases). Germline V gives CDR1 SGHTA, CDR2 FQGNSA. Trimming removed 1 base from V and 5 bases from J, with 10 bases in between. The CDR3 sequence is 14 residues long. DNA for the CDR3: TGTGCCAGCAGCTTAGGTAGGGCGGGAGATACGCAGTATTTT. Amino acids: CASSLGRAGDTQYF. Supplemented by reference TRBV7-2 and TRBJ2-3, the full variable domain reads GAGVSQSPSNKVTEKGKDVELRCDPISGHTALYWYRQSLGQGLEFLIYFQGNSAPDKSGLPSDRFSAERTGGSVSTLTIQRTQQEDSAVYLCASSLGRAGDTQYFGPGTRLTVL.

This clone was counted a few times. The chain links TRBV5-4 to TRBJ2-2; 10 nucleotides align to TRBD1. Germline loops: CDR1 SGHNT, CDR2 YYREEE (reference sequence). The CDR3 has 17 residues. With 4 bases clipped from V and 4 bases from J, the junction kept 10 bases outside the gene matches. CDR3 sequence (DNA): TGTGCCAGCAGCAGATCCGGGACAGGGGTTCGCACCGGGGAGCTGTTTTTT. Residues: CASSRSGTGVRTGELFF. The whole variable domain, filled in from reference TRBV5-4 and TRBJ2-2, reads ETGVTQSPTHLIKTRGQQVTLRCSSQSGHNTVSWYQQALGQGPQFIFQYYREEENGRGNFPPRFSGLQFPNYSSELNVNALELDDSALYLCASSRSGTGVRTGELFFGEGSRLTVL.

CDR3 bases: TGTGCCAGCAGAGTCGGGCAGGGGACTGGAAACACCATATATTTT. It specifies CASRVGQGTGNTIYF. The chain carries TRBV6-5 and TRBJ1-3, with a weak D call TRBD1 (6 bases). Germline CDR1 MNHEY, CDR2 SVGAGI. The CDR3 runs 15 residues. V lost 6 bases and J lost 2, with 14 bases in between.

The chain is built from TRBV19 and TRBJ1-6; D not certain. V gave up 2 bases and J gave up 2 bases, with 22 bases separating them. CDR3 size: 20 residues. Germline V gene lookup returns CDR1 LNHDA and CDR2 SQIVND (reference sequence). CDR3 nucleotide sequence: TGTGCCAGTAGTATAATTTTAGGAGCACCCTCGTTCGCCTATAATTCACCCCTCCACTTT. Encoded protein: CASSIILGAPSFAYNSPLHF.

The V call is TRBV7-2, the J call TRBJ1-6; tentatively, D is TRBD1 (5 bases). Looked up from germline, CDR1 is SGHTA and CDR2 is FQGNSA. The CDR3 has 15 amino acids. V lost 7 bases and J 2 bases, leaving 12 bases between the germline ends. As DNA, the CDR3 is TGTGCCAGCACCCCTTGGGGGGCCTATAATTCACCCCTCCACTTT. This sequence encodes CASTPWGAYNSPLHF.

V and J are TRBV28 and TRBJ2-7; 9 nucleotides line up with TRBD2. The CDR3 consists of 15 residues. The trim removed 2 bases at V and 3 bases at J, leaving 5 bases unmatched. Germline-derived CDR1 and CDR2 are MDHEN and SYDVKM. The CDR3, as DNA: TGTGCCAGCAGTTTAGAGCGGGGGGTGGACTACGAGCAGTACTTC. It specifies CASSLERGVDYEQYF.

The CDR3 region is CASSLARRTDSSGDTEAFF. The CDR3 DNA reads TGTGCCAGCAGCTTAGCGAGAAGGACAGATTCTTCTGGGGACACTGAAGCTTTCTTT. V usage is TRBV7-9 and J usage is TRBJ1-1; possible D gene TRBD1, 6 bases. Between the trimmed V and J ends, which lost 0 bases and 3 bases, there was a span of 23 bases. CDR1 and CDR2 from the germline V gene are SEHNR and FQNEAQ (reference sequence). CDR3 size: 19 residues.

The chain joins TRBV7-9 to TRBJ2-1, with TRBD2 identical over 7 bases. The germline V gene has CDR1 SEHNR and CDR2 FQNEAQ (reference sequence). Trimming removed 5 bases from V and 3 bases from J; junction bases left unmatched: 13. The CDR3 runs 17 residues. CDR3 residues: CASSPRVGLAVYNEQFF. The CDR3 region has the DNA TGTGCCAGCAGCCCCCGGGTAGGGCTAGCGGTCTACAATGAGCAGTTCTTC.

This clone was seen only once. The V gene is TRBV6-2 or TRBV6-3, the J gene TRBJ2-3; 8 bases align to TRBD1. This CDR3 has 19 amino acids. Germline V gene lookup returns CDR1 MNHEY and CDR2 SVGEGT. The junction had 19 bases not matched to a gene; V was cut back by 4 bases and J by 4 bases. The CDR3 sequence: CASSSLLGRTGHGADTQYF. The CDR3 DNA follows: TGTGCCAGCAGTTCCCTACTCGGCCGGACAGGGCATGGGGCAGATACGCAGTATTTT.

The genes are TRBV12-2 and TRBJ2-1; the D call in the table, TRBD2, was not verified against the DNA. TRBV12-2 is a listed pseudogene. The CDR3 spans 16 residues. CDR3 protein: CASRPSGRDLWNEQFF. The CDR3 DNA follows: TGTGCAAGTCGCCCCAGCGGGAGGGATCTCTGGAATGAGCAGTTCTTC.

This chain connects TRBV19 to TRBJ1-2; D may be TRBD1 (6 bases). Germline V gene data show CDR1 as LNHDA and CDR2 as SQIVND (reference sequence). V dropped 0 bases and J dropped 3 bases, with 14 bases sitting between them. This CDR3 comprises 16 residues. The CDR3 spells CASSIDSRGIDYGYTF. Here the CDR3 DNA reads TGTGCCAGTAGTATAGACAGCAGGGGAATAGACTATGGCTACACCTTC. Variable domain in full (rest from reference TRBV19 and TRBJ1-2): DGGITQSPKYLFRKEGQNVTLSCEQNLNHDAMYWYRQDPGQGLRLIYYSQIVNDFQKGDIAEGYSVSREKKESFPLTVTSAQKNPTAFYLCASSIDSRGIDYGYTFGSGTRLTVV.

This clone was counted once. The chain couples TRBV2 to TRBJ2-1; TRBD2 might be the D (6 bases). Trimming took 8 bases from V and 4 from J, leaving 18 bases between them. CDR3 length: 15 amino acids. In germline, CDR1 is SNHLY, CDR2 FYNNEI. The CDR3 loop is CASRKSGSTYNEQFF. CDR3 sequence (DNA): TGTGCCAGCCGCAAAAGCGGGTCGACATACAATGAGCAGTTCTTC.